This T cell receptor beta chain appears in the sequencing data of a study of T cells after yellow fever vaccination. Trimming removed 1 base from V and 10 bases from J; junction bases left unmatched: 1. Germline CDR1 reads SGHDN; CDR2 reads FVKESK. The CDR3 extends over 12 amino acids. TCRdb re-derived calls from the 5' RACE reads in MiXCR, one entry per CDR3 protein. The sample records hundreds of thousands of distinct CDR3 sequences, 19% being singletons. This sequence was found in a man aged 25 to 40 who received the YFV17D yellow fever vaccine. This specimen consisted of PBMCs, obtained 15 days after the yellow fever booster vaccination. The chain uses TRBV14 and TRBJ2-1, with 7 bases matching TRBD2. The CDR3 protein is CASSQALAEQFF. As DNA, the CDR3 is TGTGCCAGCAGCCAAGCACTAGCGGAGCAGTTCTTC.